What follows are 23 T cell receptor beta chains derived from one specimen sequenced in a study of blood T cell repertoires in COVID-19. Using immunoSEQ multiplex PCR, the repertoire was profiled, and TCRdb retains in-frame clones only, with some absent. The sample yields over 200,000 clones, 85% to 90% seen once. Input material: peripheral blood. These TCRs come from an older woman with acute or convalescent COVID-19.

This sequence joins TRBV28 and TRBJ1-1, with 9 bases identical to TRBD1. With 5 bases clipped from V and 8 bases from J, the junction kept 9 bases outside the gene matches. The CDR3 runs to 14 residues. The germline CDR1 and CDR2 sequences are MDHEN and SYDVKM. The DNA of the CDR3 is TGTGCCAGCAGTCCGTCGACAGGGGGATCCGAAGCTTTCTTT. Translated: CASSPSTGGSEAFF.

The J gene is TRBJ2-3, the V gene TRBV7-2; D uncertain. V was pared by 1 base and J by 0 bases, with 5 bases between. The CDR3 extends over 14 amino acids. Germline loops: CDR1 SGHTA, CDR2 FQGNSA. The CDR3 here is CASSLESSTDTQYF. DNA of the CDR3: TGTGCCAGCAGCTTAGAATCTAGCACAGATACGCAGTATTTT. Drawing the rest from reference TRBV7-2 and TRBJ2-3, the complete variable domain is GAGVSQSPSNKVTEKGKDVELRCDPISGHTALYWYRQSLGQGLEFLIYFQGNSAPDKSGLPSDRFSAERTGGSVSTLTIQRTQQEDSAVYLCASSLESSTDTQYFGPGTRLTVL.

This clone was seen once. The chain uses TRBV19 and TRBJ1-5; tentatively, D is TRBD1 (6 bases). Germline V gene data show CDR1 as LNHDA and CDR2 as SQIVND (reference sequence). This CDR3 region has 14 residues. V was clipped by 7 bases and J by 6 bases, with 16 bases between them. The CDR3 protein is CASKLAGGGQPQHF. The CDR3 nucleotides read TGTGCCAGTAAGCTGGCGGGGGGCGGTCAGCCCCAGCATTTT. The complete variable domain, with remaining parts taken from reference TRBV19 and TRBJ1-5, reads DGGITQSPKYLFRKEGQNVTLSCEQNLNHDAMYWYRQDPGQGLRLIYYSQIVNDFQKGDIAEGYSVSREKKESFPLTVTSAQKNPTAFYLCASKLAGGGQPQHFGDGTRLSIL.

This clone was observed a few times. For the CDR3, the DNA is TGTGCCAGTAGTCCTCAGGGGGTTGGCAATCAGCCCCAGCATTTT. Translated, it gives CASSPQGVGNQPQHF. The gene calls are TRBV19 and TRBJ1-5, with TRBD1 identical over 7 bases. CDR3 length equals 15 residues. Germline CDR1 is LNHDA and CDR2 is SQIVND (reference sequence). V was pared by 5 bases and J by 2 bases, with 6 bases of the junction left unmatched.

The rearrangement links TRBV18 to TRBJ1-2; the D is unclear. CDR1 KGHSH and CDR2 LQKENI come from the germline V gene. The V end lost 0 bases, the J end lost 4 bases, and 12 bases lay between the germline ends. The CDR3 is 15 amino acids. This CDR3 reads CASSPPEGRIYGYTF. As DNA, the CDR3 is TGTGCCAGCTCACCACCGGAGGGCAGAATCTATGGCTACACCTTC. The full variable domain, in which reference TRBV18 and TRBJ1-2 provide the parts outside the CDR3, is NAGVMQNPRHLVRRRGQEARLRCSPMKGHSHVYWYRQLPEEGLKFMVYLQKENIIDESGMPKERFSAEFPKEGPSILRIQQVVRGDSAAYFCASSPPEGRIYGYTFGSGTRLTVV.

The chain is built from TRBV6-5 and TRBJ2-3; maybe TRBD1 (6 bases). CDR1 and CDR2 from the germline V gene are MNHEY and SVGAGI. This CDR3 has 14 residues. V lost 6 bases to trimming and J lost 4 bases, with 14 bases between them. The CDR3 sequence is CASRPTGTPDTQYF. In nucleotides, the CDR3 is TGTGCCAGCAGGCCTACAGGGACCCCAGATACGCAGTATTTT.

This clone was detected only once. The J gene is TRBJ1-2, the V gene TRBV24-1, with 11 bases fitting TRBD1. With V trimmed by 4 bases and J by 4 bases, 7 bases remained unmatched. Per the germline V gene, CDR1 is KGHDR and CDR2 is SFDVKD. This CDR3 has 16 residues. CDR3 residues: CATSDAGTGGPYGYTF. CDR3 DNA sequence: TGTGCCACCAGTGACGCCGGGACAGGGGGACCCTATGGCTACACCTTC.

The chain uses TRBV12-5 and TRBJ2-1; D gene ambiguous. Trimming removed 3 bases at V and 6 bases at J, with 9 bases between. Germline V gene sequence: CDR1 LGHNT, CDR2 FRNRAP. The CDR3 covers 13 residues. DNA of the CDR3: TGTGCTAGTGGTTTCCCCCAATTCAATGAGCAGTTCTTC. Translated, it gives CASGFPQFNEQFF.

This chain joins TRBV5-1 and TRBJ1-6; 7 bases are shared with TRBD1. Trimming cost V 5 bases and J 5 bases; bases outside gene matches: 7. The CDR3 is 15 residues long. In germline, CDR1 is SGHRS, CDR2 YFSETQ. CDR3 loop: CASRPQQGNNSPLHF. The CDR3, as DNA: TGCGCCAGCAGACCTCAACAGGGGAATAATTCACCCCTCCACTTT.

CDR3 bases: TGTGCCAGCAGGTATACAGGGGGCTGGGAGCAGTACTTC. It translates to CASRYTGGWEQYF. The J gene is TRBJ2-7, the V gene TRBV6-5, with TRBD1 identical over 9 bases. V gave up 6 bases and J gave up 7 bases; unmatched junction bases: 7. Per the germline V gene, CDR1 is MNHEY and CDR2 is SVGAGI. This CDR3 spans 13 amino acids.

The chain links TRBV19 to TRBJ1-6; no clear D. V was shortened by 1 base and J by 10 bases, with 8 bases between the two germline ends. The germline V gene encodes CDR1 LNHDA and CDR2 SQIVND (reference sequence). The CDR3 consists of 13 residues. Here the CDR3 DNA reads TGTGCCAGTAGTATAGGAGCTCTGTCACCCCTCCACTTT. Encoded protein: CASSIGALSPLHF.

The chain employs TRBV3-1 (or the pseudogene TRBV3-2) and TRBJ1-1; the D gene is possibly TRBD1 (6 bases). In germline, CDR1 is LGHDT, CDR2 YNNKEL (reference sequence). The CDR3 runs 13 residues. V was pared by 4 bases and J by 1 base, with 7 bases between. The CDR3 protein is CASSRQANTEAFF. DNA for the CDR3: TGTGCCAGCAGCCGACAGGCGAACACTGAAGCTTTCTTT.

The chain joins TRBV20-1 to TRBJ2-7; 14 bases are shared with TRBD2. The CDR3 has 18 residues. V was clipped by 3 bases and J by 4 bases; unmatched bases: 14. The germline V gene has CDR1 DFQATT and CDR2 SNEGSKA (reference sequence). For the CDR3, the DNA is TGCAGTGCTAGTTTCACTTCTGGGACTAGCGGGAGTCGTTACGAGCAGTACTTC. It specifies CSASFTSGTSGSRYEQYF.

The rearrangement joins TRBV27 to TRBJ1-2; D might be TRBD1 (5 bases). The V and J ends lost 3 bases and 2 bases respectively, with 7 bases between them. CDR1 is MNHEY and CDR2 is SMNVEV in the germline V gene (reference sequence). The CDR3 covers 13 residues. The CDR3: CASSLEGNYGYTF. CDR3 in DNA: TGTGCCAGCAGTTTGGAGGGGAACTATGGCTACACCTTC.

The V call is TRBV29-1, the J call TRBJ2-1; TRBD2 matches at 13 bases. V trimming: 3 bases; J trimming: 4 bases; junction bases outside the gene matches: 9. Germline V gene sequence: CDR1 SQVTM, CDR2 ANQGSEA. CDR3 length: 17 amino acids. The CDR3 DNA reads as TGCAGCGTTGACCCATTTGGGACTAGCGGGGTATACAATGAGCAGTTCTTC. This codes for CSVDPFGTSGVYNEQFF.

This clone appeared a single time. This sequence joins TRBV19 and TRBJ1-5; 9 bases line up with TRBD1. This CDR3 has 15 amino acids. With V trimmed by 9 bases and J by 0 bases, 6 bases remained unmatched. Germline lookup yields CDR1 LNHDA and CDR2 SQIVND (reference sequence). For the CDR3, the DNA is TGTGCCAGCGGCGACAGGGGGTTTAGCAATCAGCCCCAGCATTTT. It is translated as CASGDRGFSNQPQHF.

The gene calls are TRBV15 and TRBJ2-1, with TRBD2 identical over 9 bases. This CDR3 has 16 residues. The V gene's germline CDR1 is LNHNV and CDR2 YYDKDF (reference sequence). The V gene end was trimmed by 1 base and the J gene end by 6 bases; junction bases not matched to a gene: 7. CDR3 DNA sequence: TGTGCCACCAGCAGAGGATCCGGGACTAGCCTCAATGAGCAGTTCTTC. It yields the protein CATSRGSGTSLNEQFF.

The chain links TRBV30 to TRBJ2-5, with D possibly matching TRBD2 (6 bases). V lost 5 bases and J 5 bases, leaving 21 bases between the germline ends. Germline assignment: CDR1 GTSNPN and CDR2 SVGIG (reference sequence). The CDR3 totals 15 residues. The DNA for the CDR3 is TGTGCCTGGGGGGTCCCCCGGGGGAGCGTGGAGACCCAGTACTTC. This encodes CAWGVPRGSVETQYF.

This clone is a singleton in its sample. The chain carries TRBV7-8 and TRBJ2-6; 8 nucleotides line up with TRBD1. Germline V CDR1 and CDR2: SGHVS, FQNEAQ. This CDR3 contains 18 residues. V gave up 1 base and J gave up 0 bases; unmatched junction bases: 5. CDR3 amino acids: CASSLGGQELSGANVLTF. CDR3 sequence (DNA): TGTGCCAGCAGCTTAGGGGGACAGGAACTCTCTGGGGCCAACGTCCTGACTTTC.

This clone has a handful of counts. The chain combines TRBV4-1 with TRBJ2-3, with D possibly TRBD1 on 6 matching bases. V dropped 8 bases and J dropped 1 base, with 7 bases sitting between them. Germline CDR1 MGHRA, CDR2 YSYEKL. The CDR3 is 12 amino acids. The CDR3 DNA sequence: TGCGCCAGCGAGGGGGGCACAGATACGCAGTATTTT. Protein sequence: CASEGGTDTQYF.

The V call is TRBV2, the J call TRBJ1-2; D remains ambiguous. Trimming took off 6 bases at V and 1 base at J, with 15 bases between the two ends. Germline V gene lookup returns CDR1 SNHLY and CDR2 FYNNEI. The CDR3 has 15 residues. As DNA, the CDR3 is TGTGCCAGCAGAACCGCCCGGGGAATTAACTATGGCTACACCTTC. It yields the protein CASRTARGINYGYTF.

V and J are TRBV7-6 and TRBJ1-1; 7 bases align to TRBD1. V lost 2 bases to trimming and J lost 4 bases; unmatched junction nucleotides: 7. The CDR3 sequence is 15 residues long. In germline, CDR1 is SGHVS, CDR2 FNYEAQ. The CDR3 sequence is CASSLSGTAGTEAFF. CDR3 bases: TGTGCCAGCAGCTTATCGGGGACAGCAGGCACTGAAGCTTTCTTT.

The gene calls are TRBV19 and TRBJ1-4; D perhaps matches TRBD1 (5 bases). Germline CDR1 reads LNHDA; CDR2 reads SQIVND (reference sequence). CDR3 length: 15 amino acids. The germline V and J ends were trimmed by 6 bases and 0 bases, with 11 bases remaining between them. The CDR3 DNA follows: TGTGCCAGTAGCCTCCCACAGGCAACTAATGAAAAACTGTTTTTT. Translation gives CASSLPQATNEKLFF.